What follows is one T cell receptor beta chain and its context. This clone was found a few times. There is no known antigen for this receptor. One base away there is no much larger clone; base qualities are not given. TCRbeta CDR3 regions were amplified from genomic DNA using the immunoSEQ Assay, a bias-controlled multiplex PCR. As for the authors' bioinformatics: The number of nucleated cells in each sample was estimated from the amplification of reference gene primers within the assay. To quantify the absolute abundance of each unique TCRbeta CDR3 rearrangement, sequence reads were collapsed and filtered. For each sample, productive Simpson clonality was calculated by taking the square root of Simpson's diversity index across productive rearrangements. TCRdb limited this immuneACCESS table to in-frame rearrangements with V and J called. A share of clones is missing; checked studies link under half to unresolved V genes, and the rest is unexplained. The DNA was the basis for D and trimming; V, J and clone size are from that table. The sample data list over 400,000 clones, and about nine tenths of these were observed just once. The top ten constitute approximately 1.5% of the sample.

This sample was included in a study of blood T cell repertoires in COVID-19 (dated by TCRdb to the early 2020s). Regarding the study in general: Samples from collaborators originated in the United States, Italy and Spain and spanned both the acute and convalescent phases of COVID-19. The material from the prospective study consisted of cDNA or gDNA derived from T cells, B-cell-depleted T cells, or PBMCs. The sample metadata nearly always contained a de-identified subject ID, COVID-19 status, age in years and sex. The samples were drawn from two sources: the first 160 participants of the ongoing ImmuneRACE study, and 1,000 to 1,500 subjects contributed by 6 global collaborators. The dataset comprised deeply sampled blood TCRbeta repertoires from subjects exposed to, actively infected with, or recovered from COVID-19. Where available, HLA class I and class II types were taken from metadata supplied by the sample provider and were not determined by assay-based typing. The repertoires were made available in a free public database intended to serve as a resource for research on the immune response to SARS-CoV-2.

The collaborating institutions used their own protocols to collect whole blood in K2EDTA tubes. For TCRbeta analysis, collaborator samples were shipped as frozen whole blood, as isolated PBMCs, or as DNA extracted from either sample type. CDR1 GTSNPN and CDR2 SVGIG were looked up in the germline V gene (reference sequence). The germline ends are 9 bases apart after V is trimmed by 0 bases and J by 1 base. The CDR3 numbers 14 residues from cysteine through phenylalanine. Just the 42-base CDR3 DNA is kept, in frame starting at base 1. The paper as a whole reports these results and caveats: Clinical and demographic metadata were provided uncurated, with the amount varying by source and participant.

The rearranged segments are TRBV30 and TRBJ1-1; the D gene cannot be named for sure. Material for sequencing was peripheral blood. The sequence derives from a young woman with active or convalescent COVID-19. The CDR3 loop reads CAWSVPTSNTEAFF. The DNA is TGTGCCTGGAGTGTACCGACTTCGAACACTGAAGCTTTCTTT.